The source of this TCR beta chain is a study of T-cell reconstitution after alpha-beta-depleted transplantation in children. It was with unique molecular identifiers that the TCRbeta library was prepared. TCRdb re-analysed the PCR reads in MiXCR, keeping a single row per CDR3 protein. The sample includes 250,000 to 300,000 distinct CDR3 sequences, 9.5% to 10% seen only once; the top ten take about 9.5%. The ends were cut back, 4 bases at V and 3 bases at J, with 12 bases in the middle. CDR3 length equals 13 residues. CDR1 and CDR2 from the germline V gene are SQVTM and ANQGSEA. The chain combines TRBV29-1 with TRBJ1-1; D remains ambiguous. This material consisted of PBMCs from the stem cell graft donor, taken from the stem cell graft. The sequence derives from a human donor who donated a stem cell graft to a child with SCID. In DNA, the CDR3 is TGCAGCGTTGCCATGAGCCGGGACACTGAAGCTTTCTTT. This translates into CSVAMSRDTEAFF.